This T cell receptor beta chain stems from a study of T-cell memory formation after mild COVID-19. Looking at the study overall: TCR clusters were mostly donor specific. Points from the study as a whole: Memory cells collected pre-infection included some clones that later responded, suggesting cross-reactive memory joined. Whether day 37 second-wave clones are SARS-CoV-2-specific was not confirmed.

TCRdb independently ran MiXCR on the 5' RACE reads; one entry per CDR3 protein. There are about 340,000 distinct CDR3 sequences in the sample; approximately 16% occur only once, and 20% to 25% lies in the top ten. Germline V gene sequence: CDR1 MNHEY, CDR2 SMNVEV (reference sequence). The ends were cut back, 6 bases at V and 3 bases at J, with 17 bases in the middle. This CDR3 contains 15 residues. Turning to this clonotype: Antigen: not known.

The receptor was derived from a young man who had mild COVID-19 (a few samples of this study predate the infection). Cell type and time point are not known. The genes are TRBV27 and TRBJ1-1, with D unresolved. Sequenced: PBMCs or a T cell subset sorted from them (not recorded which). CDR3 nucleotides: TGTGCCAGCAGCTTGGGAATCGGAACCCACACTGAAGCTTTCTTT. It yields the protein CASSLGIGTHTEAFF.